A single sample is the source of the 26 T cell receptor beta chains below, sequenced in a study of beta chain features in type 1 diabetes. Their specific antigens are unknown. The whole isolated RNA underwent reverse transcription, so sequencing captured expressed TCRB transcripts. Sequencing used immunoSEQ multiplex PCR; TCRdb keeps in-frame clones, though not all of them. The data hold over 650,000 clones, with about 14% observed a single time. Findings of the study overall: Within each of all four CD4+ subsets, Type 1 diabetes patients had TCRB CDR3s that were moderately but significantly shorter.

The sample consisted of naive CD4+ T cells from blood. These TCRs come from a man aged 18 to 30 with type 1 diabetes.

CDR3 protein: CASKGADRSYEQYF. CDR3 in DNA: TGTGCCAGCAAGGGGGCTGACCGGTCCTACGAGCAGTACTTC. The chain joins TRBV6-6 to TRBJ2-7; 7 nucleotides agree with TRBD1. The length of the CDR3 is 14 residues. Germline loops: CDR1 MNHNY, CDR2 SVGAGI (reference sequence). V was pared by 7 bases and J by 1 base, with 7 bases of the junction left unmatched.

The chain links TRBV30 to TRBJ2-2; 9 bases are a match to TRBD2. CDR3 length equals 16 residues. Germline CDR1 reads GTSNPN; CDR2 reads SVGIG (reference sequence). V shed 8 bases and J 7 bases; nucleotides not matched to a gene: 17. CDR3: CAPPGVAGVRHGELFF. Here the CDR3 DNA reads TGTGCCCCCCCCGGGGTAGCGGGAGTACGGCACGGGGAGCTGTTTTTT.

The chain carries TRBV7-6 and TRBJ2-1, with 8 bases lining up with TRBD2. CDR3 length: 16 amino acids. In germline, CDR1 is SGHVS, CDR2 FNYEAQ. J was trimmed by 4 bases and V by 5 bases; bases with no gene match: 10. DNA for the CDR3: TGTGCCAGCAGCGTATACCCACGGGAGGGTTACAATGAGCAGTTCTTC. It encodes CASSVYPREGYNEQFF.

This clone was found a few times. V is TRBV6-6 and J is TRBJ2-7; maybe TRBD1 (6 bases). This CDR3 contains 13 residues. V shed 10 bases and J shed 3 bases, with 16 bases lying between them. Germline loops: CDR1 MNHNY, CDR2 SVGAGI (reference sequence). In DNA form, the CDR3 reads TGTGCCATCTCGGGGCAGGGGTTCTACGAGCAGTACTTC. Translating gives CAISGQGFYEQYF.

The chain has TRBV14 and TRBJ2-7; D not certain. The V and J ends lost 0 bases and 10 bases respectively, with 7 bases between them. From germline, CDR1 is SGHDN and CDR2 FVKESK. The length of the CDR3 is 11 residues. The CDR3 nucleotides are TGTGCCAGCAGCCAAGATAGGGCCCAGTACTTC. Its translation: CASSQDRAQYF.

This sequence joins TRBV7-9 and TRBJ1-2, with D tentatively TRBD1 (5 bases). The V gene lost 5 bases and the J gene lost 5 bases, with 18 bases spanning the gap. The CDR3 runs 15 residues. Germline values: CDR1 SEHNR, CDR2 FQNEAQ (reference sequence). The CDR3 sequence: CASSLKGTDEYGYTF. DNA of the CDR3: TGTGCCAGCAGCCTCAAGGGGACGGATGAGTATGGCTACACCTTC.

J is TRBJ1-6 and V is TRBV5-1, with D perhaps TRBD1 (6 bases). The germline V gene has CDR1 SGHRS and CDR2 YFSETQ. The V end lost 3 bases, the J end lost 7 bases, and 8 bases lay between the germline ends. This CDR3 is 13 amino acids long. CDR3 sequence (DNA): TGCGCCAGCAGCTGGGGGCCCAATTCACCCCTCCACTTT. This encodes CASSWGPNSPLHF.

Note on this clone: The same CDR3 arises from other DNA sequences in this sample as well. The gene calls are TRBV18 and TRBJ2-7; 11 nucleotides agree with TRBD1. The junction had 3 bases not matched to a gene; V was cut back by 0 bases and J by 5 bases. Germline V gene sequence: CDR1 KGHSH, CDR2 LQKENI. The CDR3 extends over 15 amino acids. This chain's CDR3 is CASSPPGQGAHEQYF. The CDR3 DNA sequence: TGTGCCAGCTCACCACCAGGACAGGGGGCCCACGAGCAGTACTTC. Filled out from reference TRBV18 and TRBJ2-7, the complete variable domain reads NAGVMQNPRHLVRRRGQEARLRCSPMKGHSHVYWYRQLPEEGLKFMVYLQKENIIDESGMPKERFSAEFPKEGPSILRIQQVVRGDSAAYFCASSPPGQGAHEQYFGPGTRLTVT.

A remark on this clone: One end of the junction fails to match germline, which may point to a read error. The V call is TRBV7-7, the J call TRBJ2-2; D is undetermined. This CDR3 spans 14 amino acids. Germline V gene lookup returns CDR1 SSHAT and CDR2 FNYEAQ (reference sequence). CDR3 sequence reads: CASSPNQNTGELFF. The CDR3 DNA reads as TGTGCTAGCAGCCCCAACCAGAACACCGGGGAGCTGTTTTTT.

The chain links TRBV13 to TRBJ2-1, with D perhaps TRBD1 (5 bases). V lost 5 bases and J lost 12, with 23 bases in between. Looked up from germline, CDR1 is PRHDT and CDR2 is FYEKMQ (reference sequence). This CDR3 spans 15 amino acids. The CDR3 sequence is CASSAVYVPGYGQFF. The DNA for the CDR3 is TGTGCCAGCAGCGCAGTATACGTCCCAGGGTATGGGCAGTTCTTC.

The chain is built from TRBV5-1 and TRBJ1-5, with D possibly matching TRBD1 (5 bases). Between the trimmed V and J ends, which lost 3 bases and 2 bases, there was a span of 9 bases. Per germline, CDR1 SGHRS and CDR2 YFSETQ. CDR3 length: 14 residues. The CDR3: CASSWGGGNQPQHF. CDR3 DNA: TGCGCCAGCAGCTGGGGCGGGGGCAATCAGCCCCAGCATTTT. Drawing the rest from reference TRBV5-1 and TRBJ1-5, the complete variable domain is KAGVTQTPRYLIKTRGQQVTLSCSPISGHRSVSWYQQTPGQGLQFLFEYFSETQRNKGNFPGRFSGRQFSNSRSEMNVSTLELGDSALYLCASSWGGGNQPQHFGDGTRLSIL.

This clone was detected only a few times. The chain carries TRBV6-6 and TRBJ1-5; 9 bases align to TRBD1. V gave up 5 bases and J gave up 6 bases; unmatched junction bases: 8. The CDR3 extends over 15 amino acids. Per the germline V gene, CDR1 is MNHNY and CDR2 is SVGAGI (reference sequence). CDR3 residues: CASSTRQGVRQPQHF. As DNA, the CDR3 is TGTGCCAGCAGTACGAGACAGGGGGTGCGTCAGCCCCAGCATTTT.

The chain employs TRBV7-2 and TRBJ1-2; D is unresolved. The CDR3 contains 13 residues. Per the germline V gene, CDR1 is SGHTA and CDR2 is FQGNSA. V was cut by 6 bases and J by 8 bases, with 16 bases left in between. CDR3 amino acids: CASREEPNRGYTF. The CDR3 DNA reads TGTGCCAGCAGAGAGGAACCCAATAGGGGCTACACCTTC.

This chain connects TRBV27 to TRBJ2-7; D ambiguous. The germline gives CDR1 MNHEY, CDR2 SMNVEV (reference sequence). The V gene lost 4 bases and the J gene lost 3 bases, with 19 bases spanning the gap. This CDR3 spans 16 amino acids. The chain's CDR3 is CASSSLFWPNNYEQYF. Here the CDR3 DNA reads TGTGCCAGCAGTTCCCTGTTTTGGCCCAATAACTACGAGCAGTACTTC.

The gene calls are TRBV30 and TRBJ2-2; TRBD2 matches at 7 bases. The CDR3 loop spans 15 amino acids. CDR1 is GTSNPN, CDR2 SVGIG, per germline (reference sequence). Trimming removed 2 bases from V and 2 bases from J; junction bases left unmatched: 5. This CDR3 is CAWSIGGSNTGELFF. Written as DNA, the CDR3 is TGTGCCTGGAGTATAGGCGGGAGTAACACCGGGGAGCTGTTTTTT.

In this sample, this clone turned up a few times. This chain joins TRBV7-2 and TRBJ1-6; D possibly corresponds to TRBD1 (5 bases). V was pared by 5 bases and J by 0 bases, with 11 bases between. Germline V gene data show CDR1 as SGHTA and CDR2 as FQGNSA. The CDR3 extends over 16 amino acids. CDR3 sequence: CASSQEGHSYNSPLHF. CDR3 DNA sequence: TGTGCCAGCAGCCAAGAGGGGCACTCCTATAATTCACCCCTCCACTTT. Complete variable domain (other parts from reference TRBV7-2 and TRBJ1-6): GAGVSQSPSNKVTEKGKDVELRCDPISGHTALYWYRQSLGQGLEFLIYFQGNSAPDKSGLPSDRFSAERTGGSVSTLTIQRTQQEDSAVYLCASSQEGHSYNSPLHFGNGTRLTVT.

The chain carries TRBV5-1 and TRBJ2-7; TRBD1 matches 7 bases. The CDR3 extends over 15 amino acids. Per the germline V gene, CDR1 is SGHRS and CDR2 is YFSETQ. J lost 0 bases, V lost 4 bases, and 7 bases had no gene match. In DNA, the CDR3 is TGCGCCAGCAGCCTGGGACAGACGAGCTCCTACGAGCAGTACTTC. It codes for CASSLGQTSSYEQYF.

This clone was counted between two and nine times. The V call is TRBV2, the J call TRBJ2-7; weak D call: TRBD2 (5 bases). Deletions cut 6 bases from V and 3 bases from J, with 15 bases between. Germline V gene sequence: CDR1 SNHLY, CDR2 FYNNEI. The CDR3 is made up of 14 amino acids. The CDR3 is CASSYRTADYEQYF. CDR3 DNA sequence: TGTGCCAGCAGCTACCGGACTGCCGACTACGAGCAGTACTTC.

This clone was picked up a small number of times. The chain is built from TRBV6-5 and TRBJ1-2; 8 bases agree with TRBD1. Germline CDR1 MNHEY, CDR2 SVGAGI. The CDR3 has 15 residues. V gave up 6 bases and J gave up 8 bases; unmatched junction bases: 14. CDR3 sequence (DNA): TGTGCCAGCAGCCCTCACTCTGACAGGGGTGTCGGCTACACCTTC. Protein: CASSPHSDRGVGYTF.

In this sample, this clone turned up a few times. The V gene is TRBV27, the J gene TRBJ1-5, with D possibly matching TRBD1 (6 bases). The germline V gene has CDR1 MNHEY and CDR2 SMNVEV (reference sequence). V was trimmed by 5 bases and J by 5 bases, leaving 16 bases between them. CDR3 length: 15 amino acids. This CDR3 reads CASSSNRDGHQPQHF. In nucleotides, the CDR3 is TGTGCCAGCAGTAGCAACAGGGATGGGCATCAGCCCCAGCATTTT.

The rearrangement uses TRBV13 and TRBJ1-3; 9 bases are shared with TRBD1. This CDR3 is 19 amino acids long. From germline, CDR1 is PRHDT and CDR2 FYEKMQ (reference sequence). V shed 6 bases, J shed 2 bases, and the junction held 17 bases outside the gene matches. CDR3 residues: CASRSMRYRGQGTGNTIYF. CDR3 DNA sequence: TGTGCCAGCAGATCGATGAGGTACAGGGGGCAAGGGACTGGAAACACCATATATTTT.

On this clone: Other DNA sequences within the sample encode an identical CDR3. The chain uses TRBV5-1 and TRBJ1-1; D remains unclear. The CDR3 is 15 amino acids. Germline CDR1 reads SGHRS; CDR2 reads YFSETQ. Between the trimmed V and J ends, which lost 1 base and 0 bases, there was a span of 10 bases. CDR3 bases: TGCGCCAGCAGCTTGTTGGCAGGCATGAACACTGAAGCTTTCTTT. This sequence encodes CASSLLAGMNTEAFF.

V gene TRBV6-5 combines with J gene TRBJ1-5; D is ambiguous. Germline lookup yields CDR1 MNHEY and CDR2 SVGAGI. The CDR3 spans 14 residues. The V gene lost 2 bases and the J gene lost 2 bases, with 7 bases spanning the gap. This chain's CDR3 is CASSYNKGNQPQHF. The DNA for the CDR3 is TGTGCCAGCAGTTACAACAAAGGCAATCAGCCCCAGCATTTT.

This clone showed up just a few times. The DNA of the CDR3 is TGTGCCAGCAGCTTAGTTTGGGGATCTGGGGCCAACGTCCTGACTTTC. The encoded protein is CASSLVWGSGANVLTF. This chain connects TRBV7-2 to TRBJ2-6; D gene unclear. Trimming pared 1 base from V and 1 base from J, leaving 8 bases between. Germline CDR1 reads SGHTA; CDR2 reads FQGNSA. The CDR3 runs 16 residues.

This clone occurred a few times. The chain links TRBV5-1 to TRBJ2-3; 8 bases line up with TRBD1. Germline V CDR1 and CDR2: SGHRS, YFSETQ. This CDR3 is 16 amino acids long. Trimming took 3 bases from V and 2 from J; bases not matched to a gene: 8. CDR3 nucleotides: TGCGCCAGCAGCTCACCAAGGACAGGGCACACAGATACGCAGTATTTT. Translating gives CASSSPRTGHTDTQYF.

This chain uses TRBV4-3 with TRBJ1-6; 10 bases line up with TRBD1. Germline V gene sequence: CDR1 LGHNA, CDR2 YSLEER. J lost 7 bases, V lost 1 base, and 4 bases had no gene match. The CDR3 runs to 16 residues. CDR3 in amino acids: CASSQGGQGSNSPLHF. CDR3 sequence (DNA): TGCGCCAGCAGCCAAGGGGGACAGGGGTCCAATTCACCCCTCCACTTT.